This TCR beta chain was found in a study of cytomegalovirus exposure and HLA in healthy donors. The overall study: Across almost 400 genotyped donors, more than 75% landed in the Caucasian-associated ancestry cluster.

CDR3 size: 9 residues. V dropped 6 bases and J dropped 8 bases, with 4 bases sitting between them. CDR1 and CDR2 from the germline V gene are SGHVS and FNYEAQ. 13 Jbeta primers and 60 Vbeta primers were used for the PCR. TCRdb keeps only in-frame clones here, not all; method: immunoSEQ multiplex PCR. The table includes 220,000 or so clones, roughly 75% detected once. This clone was observed a few times. The chain carries TRBV7-6 and TRBJ1-1; D gene ambiguous. The receptor's source is a woman aged 25 to 45 in good health and CMV-seronegative. The sequencing input was PBMCs. The CDR3 DNA follows: TGTGCCAGCAGTAGAGAAGCTTTCTTT. This sequence encodes CASSREAFF.